This T cell receptor (beta chain) was recorded in a study of Graves' ophthalmopathy and Graves' hyperthyroidism. This clonotype has a handful of counts. The sequenced template was RNA, covering the TCR beta CDR3 region. HTBI primers were used in a first-round RT-PCR, which preceded a second-round multiplex PCR. TCRdb processed the multiplex PCR reads anew with MiXCR; each CDR3 protein has one entry. The repertoire consists of 500,000 to 700,000 distinct CDR3 sequences, with approximately 37% occurring once and the leading ten covering about 4.6%. CDR3 size: 13 residues. V shed 5 bases and J shed 8 bases, with 15 bases lying between them. Germline V gives CDR1 LNHDA, CDR2 SQIVND (reference sequence).

The rearrangement links TRBV19 to TRBJ1-1; D remains ambiguous. Sequencing was done on a sample of peripheral blood or thyroid tissue (not recorded which). The clonotype comes from an adult man with Graves' hyperthyroidism. The CDR3 loop reads CASSETSGKEAFF. CDR3 nucleotides: TGTGCCAGTAGTGAAACCTCTGGGAAGGAAGCTTTCTTT.